The present entry profiles one TCR beta chain with its context. The sample is drawn from a study of blood T cell repertoires in COVID-19. V was cut by 3 bases and J by 5 bases, with 9 bases left in between. The germline V gene has CDR1 LNHDA and CDR2 SQIVND (reference sequence). The CDR3 extends over 13 amino acids. As handled by the study authors: Estimation of nucleated cell counts relied on the amplification of reference gene primers. Sequencing was performed with immunoSEQ multiplex PCR; in TCRdb, only in-frame clones are kept and a portion is missing. The V and J calls and clone size were taken over from that table, and D and trimming were inferred from the DNA. This repertoire shows 80,000 to 100,000 clones, approximately 91% found once; its top ten account for about 1.7%.

This receptor was identified in a human donor with active COVID-19. The donor label of this sample is uncertain. The V gene is TRBV19, the J gene TRBJ2-3; D is undetermined. The sequencing input was peripheral blood. CDR3 nucleotides: TGTGCCAGTAGTATCTACAGAGAAGATACGCAGTATTTT. Translation: CASSIYREDTQYF. Variable domain in full (rest from reference TRBV19 and TRBJ2-3): DGGITQSPKYLFRKEGQNVTLSCEQNLNHDAMYWYRQDPGQGLRLIYYSQIVNDFQKGDIAEGYSVSREKKESFPLTVTSAQKNPTAFYLCASSIYREDTQYFGPGTRLTVL.